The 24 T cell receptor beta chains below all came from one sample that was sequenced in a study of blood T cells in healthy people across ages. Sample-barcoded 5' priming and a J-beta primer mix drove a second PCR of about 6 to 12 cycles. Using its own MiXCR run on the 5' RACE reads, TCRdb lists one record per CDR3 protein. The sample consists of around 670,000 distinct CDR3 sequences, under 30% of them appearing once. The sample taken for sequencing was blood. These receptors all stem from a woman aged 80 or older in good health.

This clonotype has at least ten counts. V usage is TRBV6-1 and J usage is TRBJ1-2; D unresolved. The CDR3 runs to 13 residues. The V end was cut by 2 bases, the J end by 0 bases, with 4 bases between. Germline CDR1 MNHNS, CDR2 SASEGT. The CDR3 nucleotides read TGTGCCAGCAGTGAACAGACTAACTATGGCTACACCTTC. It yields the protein CASSEQTNYGYTF.

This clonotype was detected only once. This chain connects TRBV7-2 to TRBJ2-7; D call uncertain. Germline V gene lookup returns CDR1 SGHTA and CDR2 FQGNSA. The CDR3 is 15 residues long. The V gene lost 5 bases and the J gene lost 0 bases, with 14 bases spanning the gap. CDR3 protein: CASSKTVEISYEQYF. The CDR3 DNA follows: TGTGCCAGCAGCAAGACGGTGGAAATCTCCTACGAGCAGTACTTC.

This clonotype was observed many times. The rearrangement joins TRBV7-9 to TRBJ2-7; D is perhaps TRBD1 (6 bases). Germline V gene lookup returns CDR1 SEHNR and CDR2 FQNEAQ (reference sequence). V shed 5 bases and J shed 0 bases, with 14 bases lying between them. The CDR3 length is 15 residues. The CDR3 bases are TGTGCCAGCAGCCCTACAGGGCCCTACTCCTACGAGCAGTACTTC. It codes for CASSPTGPYSYEQYF.

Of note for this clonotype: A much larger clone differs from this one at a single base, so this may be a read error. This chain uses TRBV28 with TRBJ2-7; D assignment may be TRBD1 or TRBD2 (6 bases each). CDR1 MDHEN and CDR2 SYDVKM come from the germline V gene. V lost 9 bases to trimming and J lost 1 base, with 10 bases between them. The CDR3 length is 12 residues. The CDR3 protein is CASLGGSYEQYF. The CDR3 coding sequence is TGTGCCAGTTTAGGGGGGTCCTACGAGCAGTACTTC.

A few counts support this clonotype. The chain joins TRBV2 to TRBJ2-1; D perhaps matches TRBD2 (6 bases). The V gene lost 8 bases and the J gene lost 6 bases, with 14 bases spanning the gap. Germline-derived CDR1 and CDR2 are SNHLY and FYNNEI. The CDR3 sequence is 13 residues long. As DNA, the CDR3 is TGTGCCAGCTCGAGACCGGGGGTCAATGAGCAGTTCTTC. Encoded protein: CASSRPGVNEQFF.

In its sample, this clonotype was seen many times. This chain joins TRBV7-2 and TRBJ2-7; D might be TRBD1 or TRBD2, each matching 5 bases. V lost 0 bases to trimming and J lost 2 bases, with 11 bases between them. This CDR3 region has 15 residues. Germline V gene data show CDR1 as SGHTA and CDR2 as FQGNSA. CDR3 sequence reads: CASSLAGEFPYEQYF. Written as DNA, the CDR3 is TGTGCCAGCAGCTTAGCGGGGGAATTCCCCTACGAGCAGTACTTC. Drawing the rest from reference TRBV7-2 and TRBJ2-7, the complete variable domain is GAGVSQSPSNKVTEKGKDVELRCDPISGHTALYWYRQSLGQGLEFLIYFQGNSAPDKSGLPSDRFSAERTGGSVSTLTIQRTQQEDSAVYLCASSLAGEFPYEQYFGPGTRLTVT.

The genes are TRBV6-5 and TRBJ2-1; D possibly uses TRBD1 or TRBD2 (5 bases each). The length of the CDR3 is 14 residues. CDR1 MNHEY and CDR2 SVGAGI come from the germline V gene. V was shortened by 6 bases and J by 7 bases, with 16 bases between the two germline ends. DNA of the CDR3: TGTGCCAGCAGGAGAGGGGAGAACAGGAATGAGCAGTTCTTC. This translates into CASRRGENRNEQFF.

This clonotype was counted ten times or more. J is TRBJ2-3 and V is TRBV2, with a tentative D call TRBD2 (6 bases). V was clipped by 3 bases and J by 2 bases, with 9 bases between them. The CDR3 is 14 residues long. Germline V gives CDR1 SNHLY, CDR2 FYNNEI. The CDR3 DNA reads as TGTGCCAGCAGTGAGGGGGGAACCACAGATACGCAGTATTTT. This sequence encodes CASSEGGTTDTQYF.

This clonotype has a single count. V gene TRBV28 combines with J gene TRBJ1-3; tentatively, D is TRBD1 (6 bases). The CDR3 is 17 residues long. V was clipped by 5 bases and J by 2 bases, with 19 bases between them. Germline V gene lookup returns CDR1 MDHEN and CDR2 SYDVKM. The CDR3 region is CASSIGPDTGPGNTIYF. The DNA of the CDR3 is TGTGCCAGCAGTATTGGGCCTGACACAGGGCCTGGAAACACCATATATTTT.

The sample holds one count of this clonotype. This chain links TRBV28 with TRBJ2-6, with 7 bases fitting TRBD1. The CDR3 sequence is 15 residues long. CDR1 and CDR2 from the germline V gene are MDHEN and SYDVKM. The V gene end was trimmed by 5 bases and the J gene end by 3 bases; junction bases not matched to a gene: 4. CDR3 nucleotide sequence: TGTGCCAGCAGTACAGGGGTTAATGGGGCCAACGTCCTGACTTTC. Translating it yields CASSTGVNGANVLTF.

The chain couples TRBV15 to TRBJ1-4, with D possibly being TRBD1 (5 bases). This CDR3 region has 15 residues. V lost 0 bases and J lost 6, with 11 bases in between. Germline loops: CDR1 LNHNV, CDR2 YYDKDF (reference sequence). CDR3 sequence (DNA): TGTGCCACCAGCAGAGATATCAGGGTAGATGAAAAACTGTTTTTT. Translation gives CATSRDIRVDEKLFF.

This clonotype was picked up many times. In nucleotides, the CDR3 is TGTGCCAGTACCCTCGGCGGGCCGGCGAATGAGCAGTTCTTC. Its translation: CASTLGGPANEQFF. The chain uses TRBV19 and TRBJ2-1, with D possibly matching TRBD2 (5 bases). The CDR3 length is 14 residues. V shed 7 bases and J shed 7 bases, with 17 bases lying between them. Per germline, CDR1 LNHDA and CDR2 SQIVND (reference sequence).

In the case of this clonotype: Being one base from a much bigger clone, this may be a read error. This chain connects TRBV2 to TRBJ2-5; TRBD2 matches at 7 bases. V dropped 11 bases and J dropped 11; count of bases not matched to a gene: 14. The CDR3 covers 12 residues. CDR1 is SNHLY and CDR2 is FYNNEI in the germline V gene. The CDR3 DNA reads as TGTGCCTTCCTGAGACTAGCATCTGAGCAGTACTTC. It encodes CAFLRLASEQYF.

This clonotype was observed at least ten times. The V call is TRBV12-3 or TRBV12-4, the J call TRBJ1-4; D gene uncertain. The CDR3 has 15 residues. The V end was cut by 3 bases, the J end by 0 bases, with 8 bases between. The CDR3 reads CASSFKGATNEKLFF. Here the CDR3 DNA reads TGTGCCAGCAGTTTTAAGGGTGCAACTAATGAAAAACTGTTTTTT.

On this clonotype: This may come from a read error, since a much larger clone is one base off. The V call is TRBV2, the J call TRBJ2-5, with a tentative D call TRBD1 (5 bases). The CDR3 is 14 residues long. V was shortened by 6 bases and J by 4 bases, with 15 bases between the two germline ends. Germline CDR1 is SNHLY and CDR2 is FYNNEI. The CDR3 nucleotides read TGTGCCAGCAGAACTGGCAGTGGGGCAGAGACCCAGTACTTC. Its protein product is CASRTGSGAETQYF. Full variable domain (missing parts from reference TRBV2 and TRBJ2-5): EPEVTQTPSHQVTQMGQEVILRCVPISNHLYFYWYRQILGQKVEFLVSFYNNEISEKSEIFDDQFSVERPDGSNFTLKIRSTKLEDSAMYFCASRTGSGAETQYFGPGTRLLVL.

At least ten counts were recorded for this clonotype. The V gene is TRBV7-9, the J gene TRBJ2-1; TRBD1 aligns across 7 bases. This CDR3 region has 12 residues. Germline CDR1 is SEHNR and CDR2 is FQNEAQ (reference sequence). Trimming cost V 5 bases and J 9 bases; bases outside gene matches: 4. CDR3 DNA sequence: TGTGCCAGCAGCCCGACAGGGAGTGAGCAGTTCTTC. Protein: CASSPTGSEQFF.

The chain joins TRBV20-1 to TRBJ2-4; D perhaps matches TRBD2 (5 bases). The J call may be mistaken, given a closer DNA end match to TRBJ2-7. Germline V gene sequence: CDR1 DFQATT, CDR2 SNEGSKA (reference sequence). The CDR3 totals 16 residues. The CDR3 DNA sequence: TGCAGTGCTAGAGATGTCGGGAAAGATCGCTACTACGAGCAGTACTTC. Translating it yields CSARDVGKDRYYEQYF.

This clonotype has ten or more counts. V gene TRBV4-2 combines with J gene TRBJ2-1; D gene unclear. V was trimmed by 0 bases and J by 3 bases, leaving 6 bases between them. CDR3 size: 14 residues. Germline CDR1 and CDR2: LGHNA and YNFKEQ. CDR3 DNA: TGTGCCAGCAGCCAAGATCTGCTCTACAATGAGCAGTTCTTC. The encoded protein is CASSQDLLYNEQFF.

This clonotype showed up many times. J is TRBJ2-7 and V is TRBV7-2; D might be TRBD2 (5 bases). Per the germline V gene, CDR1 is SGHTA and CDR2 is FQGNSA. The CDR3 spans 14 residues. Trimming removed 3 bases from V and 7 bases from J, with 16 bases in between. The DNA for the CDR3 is TGTGCCAGCAGCTTGGGCCTACCCGGCGGGGAGCAGTACTTC. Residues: CASSLGLPGGEQYF.

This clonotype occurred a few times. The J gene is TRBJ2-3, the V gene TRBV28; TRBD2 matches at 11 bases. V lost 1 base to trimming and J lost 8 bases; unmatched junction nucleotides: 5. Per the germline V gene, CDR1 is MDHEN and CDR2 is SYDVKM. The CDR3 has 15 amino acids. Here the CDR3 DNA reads TGTGCCAGCAGTTTATCACTAGCGGGGGCAACTACGCAGTATTTT. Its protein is CASSLSLAGATTQYF.

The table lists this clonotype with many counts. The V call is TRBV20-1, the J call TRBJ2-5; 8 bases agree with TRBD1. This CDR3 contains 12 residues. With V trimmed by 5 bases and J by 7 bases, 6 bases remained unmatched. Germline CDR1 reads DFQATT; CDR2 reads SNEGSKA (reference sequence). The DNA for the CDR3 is TGCAGTGCTTTGACAGGGGTTCCGACCCAGTACTTC. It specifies CSALTGVPTQYF.

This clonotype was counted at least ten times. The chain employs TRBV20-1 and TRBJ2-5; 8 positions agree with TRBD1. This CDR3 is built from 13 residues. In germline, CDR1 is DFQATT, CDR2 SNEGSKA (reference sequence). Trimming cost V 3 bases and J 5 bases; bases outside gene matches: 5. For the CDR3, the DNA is TGCAGTGCTAGTCCAGGGGGCGCGGAGACCCAGTACTTC. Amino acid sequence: CSASPGGAETQYF.

The CDR3 DNA reads as TGTGCCAGCTCACTTAAGACAGGGGATTTGAACACTGAAGCTTTCTTT. Amino acid sequence: CASSLKTGDLNTEAFF. The chain is built from TRBV18 and TRBJ1-1; TRBD1 matches at 8 bases. The CDR3 is 16 residues long. Trimming cost V 4 bases and J 0 bases; bases outside gene matches: 7. Germline V gene sequence: CDR1 KGHSH, CDR2 LQKENI.

For the CDR3, the DNA is TGTGCCAGCAGCCAAGACATACTTTTTGGGAATGAGCAGTTCTTC. Translating it yields CASSQDILFGNEQFF. The V gene is TRBV3-1, the J gene TRBJ2-1, with D hard to call. With 0 bases removed from V and 7 bases from J, the gap between germline ends came to 13 bases. The CDR3 sequence is 15 residues long. Per germline, CDR1 LGHDT and CDR2 YNNKEL (reference sequence).